The 16 T cell receptor beta chains given below trace back to one sample, sequenced in a study of early T cells in non-severe SARS-CoV-2 infection. TCRdb re-derived calls from the 5' RACE reads in MiXCR, one entry per CDR3 protein. In the table there are around 50,000 distinct CDR3 sequences, 7.7% of which are singletons. Sequenced sample: whole blood. Receptors originate from an adult who was a healthcare worker with PCR-confirmed SARS-CoV-2 infection or an uninfected control (not recorded which).

In this sample, this clonotype turned up many times. J is TRBJ2-2 and V is TRBV11-2; D might be TRBD1 (5 bases). Germline V gene sequence: CDR1 SGHAT, CDR2 FQNNGV. Trimming pared 0 bases from V and 0 bases from J, leaving 5 bases between. The CDR3 consists of 15 residues. This CDR3 is CASSLDRANTGELFF. In DNA, the CDR3 is TGTGCCAGCAGCTTAGACAGGGCGAACACCGGGGAGCTGTTTTTT.

In this sample, this clonotype turned up a few times. The gene calls are TRBV27 and TRBJ2-2, with D perhaps matching TRBD2 (6 bases). Germline V CDR1 and CDR2: MNHEY, SMNVEV (reference sequence). Trimming stripped 0 bases from V and 2 bases from J, with 19 bases between. This CDR3 has 19 residues. The CDR3 sequence is CASSLSPFPGTLNTGELFF. CDR3 nucleotides: TGTGCCAGCAGTTTATCTCCTTTCCCCGGGACTTTAAACACCGGGGAGCTGTTTTTT.

This clonotype was seen repeatedly, ten times or more. The chain recombines TRBV6-6 with TRBJ1-6; D is uncertain. CDR1 is MNHNY and CDR2 is SVGAGI in the germline V gene (reference sequence). This CDR3 comprises 12 residues. V shed 6 bases and J shed 4 bases, with 4 bases lying between them. CDR3 region: CASREYNSPLHF. The CDR3 nucleotides are TGTGCCAGCAGGGAATATAATTCACCCCTCCACTTT.

This clonotype was seen ten or more times. V gene TRBV3-1 combines with J gene TRBJ1-2; D not resolved. Trimming shortened V by 5 bases and J by 0 bases, and 10 bases separated the two germline ends. From germline, CDR1 is LGHDT and CDR2 YNNKEL (reference sequence). The CDR3 covers 14 residues. The CDR3 sequence is CASSTRTSNYGYTF. In nucleotides, the CDR3 is TGTGCCAGCAGCACCCGGACGTCTAACTATGGCTACACCTTC. The complete variable domain, with remaining parts taken from reference TRBV3-1 and TRBJ1-2, reads DTAVSQTPKYLVTQMGNDKSIKCEQNLGHDTMYWYKQDSKKFLKIMFSYNNKELIINETVPNRFSPKSPDKAHLNLHINSLELGDSAVYFCASSTRTSNYGYTFGSGTRLTVV.

This clonotype came up a few times. CDR3 nucleotides: TGTGCCAGCAGTTTAGAGGGACTTAGAAACACCATATATTTT. It translates to CASSLEGLRNTIYF. The V and J genes are TRBV28 and TRBJ1-3; perhaps TRBD1 as D (5 bases). CDR3 length equals 14 residues. Trimming stripped 2 bases from V and 5 bases from J, with 10 bases between. In germline, CDR1 is MDHEN, CDR2 SYDVKM.

In its sample, this clonotype was seen many times. V is TRBV18 and J is TRBJ1-1; 10 positions agree with TRBD1. CDR1 is KGHSH, CDR2 LQKENI, per germline. V shed 3 bases, J shed 0 bases, and the junction held 4 bases outside the gene matches. This CDR3 spans 16 amino acids. The CDR3 sequence is CASSPGTGAMNTEAFF. In nucleotides, the CDR3 is TGTGCCAGCTCACCTGGGACAGGGGCGATGAACACTGAAGCTTTCTTT.

In this sample, this clonotype turned up a few times. The chain has TRBV7-2 and TRBJ1-1; 8 nucleotides match TRBD1. CDR3 length: 14 amino acids. The V and J ends lost 6 bases and 4 bases, in that order; junction bases with no gene match: 7. Germline V gene lookup returns CDR1 SGHTA and CDR2 FQGNSA. The CDR3 DNA follows: TGTGCCAGCAGTGGACAGGGAGGAGGCACTGAAGCTTTCTTT. Protein: CASSGQGGGTEAFF.

This clonotype has a count of ten or more. This chain joins TRBV6-1 and TRBJ2-7, with 10 bases identical to TRBD2. The V gene end was trimmed by 3 bases and the J gene end by 9 bases; junction bases not matched to a gene: 11. This CDR3 contains 15 residues. The germline V gene encodes CDR1 MNHNS and CDR2 SASEGT. The CDR3 here is CASSDYGLAGEWQYF. CDR3 nucleotide sequence: TGTGCCAGCAGTGATTATGGGCTAGCGGGGGAATGGCAGTACTTC.

The chain carries TRBV9 and TRBJ2-3; perhaps D is TRBD1 or TRBD2 (5 bases each). Trimming took off 0 bases at V and 3 bases at J, with 14 bases between the two ends. Germline V gene data show CDR1 as SGDLS and CDR2 as YYNGEE. The CDR3 extends over 16 amino acids. As DNA, the CDR3 is TGTGCCAGCAGCGTAGCTGAGGGGCGCAGAACAGATACGCAGTATTTT. This sequence encodes CASSVAEGRRTDTQYF.

Many counts were recorded for this clonotype. The gene calls are TRBV6-5 and TRBJ1-5; TRBD1 matches 7 bases. The CDR3 runs 12 residues. The V gene end was trimmed by 6 bases and the J gene end by 7 bases; junction bases not matched to a gene: 3. Germline-derived CDR1 and CDR2 are MNHEY and SVGAGI. This chain's CDR3 is CASSHRGQPQHF. The CDR3 DNA follows: TGTGCCAGCAGCCACAGGGGACAGCCCCAGCATTTT.

The chain joins TRBV11-2 to TRBJ2-6; D is unresolved. V was cut by 2 bases and J by 3 bases, with 2 bases left in between. CDR1 and CDR2 (germline): SGHAT, FQNNGV. This CDR3 has 13 amino acids. The CDR3 sequence: CASSLFGANVLTF. The CDR3 coding sequence is TGTGCCAGCAGCTTATTTGGGGCCAACGTCCTGACTTTC.

There are many counts of this clonotype. The chain links TRBV5-1 to TRBJ2-7, with 10 bases lining up with TRBD1. Germline CDR1 SGHRS, CDR2 YFSETQ. The CDR3 length is 13 residues. Trimming cost V 8 bases and J 7 bases; bases outside gene matches: 9. The CDR3 region is CASTGTGDEEQYF. CDR3 sequence (DNA): TGCGCCAGTACCGGGACAGGGGATGAGGAGCAGTACTTC. The full variable domain, rest sourced from reference TRBV5-1 and TRBJ2-7, is KAGVTQTPRYLIKTRGQQVTLSCSPISGHRSVSWYQQTPGQGLQFLFEYFSETQRNKGNFPGRFSGRQFSNSRSEMNVSTLELGDSALYLCASTGTGDEEQYFGPGTRLTVT.

This clonotype was observed at least ten times. This sequence joins TRBV7-9 and TRBJ2-2, with D uncertain. The CDR3 runs to 13 residues. V was trimmed by 1 base and J by 5 bases, leaving 5 bases between them. Germline values: CDR1 SEHNR, CDR2 FQNEAQ (reference sequence). The CDR3 spells CASSLGQTGELFF. The CDR3 coding sequence is TGTGCCAGCAGCTTAGGACAAACCGGGGAGCTGTTTTTT. Full variable domain (rest looked up from reference TRBV7-9 and TRBJ2-2): DTGVSQNPRHKITKRGQNVTFRCDPISEHNRLYWYRQTLGQGPEFLTYFQNEAQLEKSRLLSDRFSAERPKGSFSTLEIQRTEQGDSAMYLCASSLGQTGELFFGEGSRLTVL.

This clonotype was counted between two and nine times. This chain joins TRBV27 and TRBJ2-7; perhaps TRBD1 as D (5 bases). The CDR3 loop spans 14 amino acids. With 4 bases removed from V and 2 bases from J, the gap between germline ends came to 12 bases. Germline values: CDR1 MNHEY, CDR2 SMNVEV (reference sequence). CDR3 sequence (DNA): TGTGCCAGCAGTTCTTCAGGGAAGGCCTACGAGCAGTACTTC. It is translated as CASSSSGKAYEQYF.

This clonotype was observed a handful of times. This chain connects TRBV10-3 to TRBJ2-3; D may be TRBD1 or TRBD2 (5 bases each). Germline values: CDR1 ENHRY, CDR2 SYGVKD. The CDR3 extends over 15 amino acids. Trimming cost V 10 bases and J 1 base, with 18 bases left between them. The CDR3 spells CATGAGQGGTDTQYF. The CDR3 DNA follows: TGTGCCACCGGGGCCGGGCAGGGAGGCACAGATACGCAGTATTTT.

V gene TRBV2 combines with J gene TRBJ2-2, with no clear D. Trimming took off 5 bases at V and 0 bases at J, with 7 bases between the two ends. This CDR3 comprises 14 residues. Per germline, CDR1 SNHLY and CDR2 FYNNEI. The CDR3 region has the DNA TGTGCCAGCAGTACTACAGCGAACACCGGGGAGCTGTTTTTT. Protein: CASSTTANTGELFF.